This record concerns one T cell receptor beta chain sequence. This entry is derived from a study of blood T cell repertoires in COVID-19. Method: immunoSEQ multiplex PCR; TCRdb's copy keeps in-frame clones and lacks some. The table includes about 440,000 clones, about 85% detected once. V dropped 4 bases and J dropped 2 bases, with 8 bases sitting between them. The CDR3 length is 13 residues. CDR1 and CDR2 (germline): SQVTM, ANQGSEA. V usage is TRBV29-1 and J usage is TRBJ2-2; D is uncertain. The sequence was obtained from a woman aged 18 to 35 with acute COVID-19. Sequenced input: PBMCs or T cells enriched from blood (not recorded which). The CDR3 sequence: CSVGTYNTGELFF. CDR3 sequence (DNA): TGCAGCGTTGGCACTTATAACACCGGGGAGCTGTTTTTT.